This TCR beta chain was documented in a study of OX40 agonist ivuxolimab in advanced cancers. Study overall: Dose-escalation patients' cancers were hepatocellular carcinoma, melanoma, renal cell or head and neck cancer.

Clones were read by immunoSEQ multiplex PCR, and TCRdb kept only the in-frame ones, dropping some. The sample comprises about 84,000 clones, nearly 95% of which are singletons, and around 10% rests with the top ten. Patients were ineligible given autoimmune disease history or systemic immunosuppression. This clone was seen more than once but under ten times. Its antigen is not known. Overall study findings and caveats: Averaging showed that CD8+ T cells had more expanded clones than CD4+ did. In the 0.1 to 3.0 mg/kg range, CD4+ and CD8+ blood T cells had expanded clonally by week 6.

Germline CDR1 reads SGHDT; CDR2 reads YYEEEE. This CDR3 is 14 amino acids long. Unmatched junction bases numbered 0, after V lost 4 bases and J lost 7 bases. The receptor was derived from an adult with an advanced solid tumor such as melanoma, head and neck, liver or kidney cancer. The material was CD4+ or CD8+ T cells sorted from blood, obtained in a trial of the OX40 agonist ivuxolimab. The chain links TRBV5-6 to TRBJ2-1; 15 bases align to TRBD2. The CDR3, as DNA: TGTGCCAGCAGCGGGACTAGCGGGGGGAATGAGCAGTTCTTC. Protein: CASSGTSGGNEQFF.